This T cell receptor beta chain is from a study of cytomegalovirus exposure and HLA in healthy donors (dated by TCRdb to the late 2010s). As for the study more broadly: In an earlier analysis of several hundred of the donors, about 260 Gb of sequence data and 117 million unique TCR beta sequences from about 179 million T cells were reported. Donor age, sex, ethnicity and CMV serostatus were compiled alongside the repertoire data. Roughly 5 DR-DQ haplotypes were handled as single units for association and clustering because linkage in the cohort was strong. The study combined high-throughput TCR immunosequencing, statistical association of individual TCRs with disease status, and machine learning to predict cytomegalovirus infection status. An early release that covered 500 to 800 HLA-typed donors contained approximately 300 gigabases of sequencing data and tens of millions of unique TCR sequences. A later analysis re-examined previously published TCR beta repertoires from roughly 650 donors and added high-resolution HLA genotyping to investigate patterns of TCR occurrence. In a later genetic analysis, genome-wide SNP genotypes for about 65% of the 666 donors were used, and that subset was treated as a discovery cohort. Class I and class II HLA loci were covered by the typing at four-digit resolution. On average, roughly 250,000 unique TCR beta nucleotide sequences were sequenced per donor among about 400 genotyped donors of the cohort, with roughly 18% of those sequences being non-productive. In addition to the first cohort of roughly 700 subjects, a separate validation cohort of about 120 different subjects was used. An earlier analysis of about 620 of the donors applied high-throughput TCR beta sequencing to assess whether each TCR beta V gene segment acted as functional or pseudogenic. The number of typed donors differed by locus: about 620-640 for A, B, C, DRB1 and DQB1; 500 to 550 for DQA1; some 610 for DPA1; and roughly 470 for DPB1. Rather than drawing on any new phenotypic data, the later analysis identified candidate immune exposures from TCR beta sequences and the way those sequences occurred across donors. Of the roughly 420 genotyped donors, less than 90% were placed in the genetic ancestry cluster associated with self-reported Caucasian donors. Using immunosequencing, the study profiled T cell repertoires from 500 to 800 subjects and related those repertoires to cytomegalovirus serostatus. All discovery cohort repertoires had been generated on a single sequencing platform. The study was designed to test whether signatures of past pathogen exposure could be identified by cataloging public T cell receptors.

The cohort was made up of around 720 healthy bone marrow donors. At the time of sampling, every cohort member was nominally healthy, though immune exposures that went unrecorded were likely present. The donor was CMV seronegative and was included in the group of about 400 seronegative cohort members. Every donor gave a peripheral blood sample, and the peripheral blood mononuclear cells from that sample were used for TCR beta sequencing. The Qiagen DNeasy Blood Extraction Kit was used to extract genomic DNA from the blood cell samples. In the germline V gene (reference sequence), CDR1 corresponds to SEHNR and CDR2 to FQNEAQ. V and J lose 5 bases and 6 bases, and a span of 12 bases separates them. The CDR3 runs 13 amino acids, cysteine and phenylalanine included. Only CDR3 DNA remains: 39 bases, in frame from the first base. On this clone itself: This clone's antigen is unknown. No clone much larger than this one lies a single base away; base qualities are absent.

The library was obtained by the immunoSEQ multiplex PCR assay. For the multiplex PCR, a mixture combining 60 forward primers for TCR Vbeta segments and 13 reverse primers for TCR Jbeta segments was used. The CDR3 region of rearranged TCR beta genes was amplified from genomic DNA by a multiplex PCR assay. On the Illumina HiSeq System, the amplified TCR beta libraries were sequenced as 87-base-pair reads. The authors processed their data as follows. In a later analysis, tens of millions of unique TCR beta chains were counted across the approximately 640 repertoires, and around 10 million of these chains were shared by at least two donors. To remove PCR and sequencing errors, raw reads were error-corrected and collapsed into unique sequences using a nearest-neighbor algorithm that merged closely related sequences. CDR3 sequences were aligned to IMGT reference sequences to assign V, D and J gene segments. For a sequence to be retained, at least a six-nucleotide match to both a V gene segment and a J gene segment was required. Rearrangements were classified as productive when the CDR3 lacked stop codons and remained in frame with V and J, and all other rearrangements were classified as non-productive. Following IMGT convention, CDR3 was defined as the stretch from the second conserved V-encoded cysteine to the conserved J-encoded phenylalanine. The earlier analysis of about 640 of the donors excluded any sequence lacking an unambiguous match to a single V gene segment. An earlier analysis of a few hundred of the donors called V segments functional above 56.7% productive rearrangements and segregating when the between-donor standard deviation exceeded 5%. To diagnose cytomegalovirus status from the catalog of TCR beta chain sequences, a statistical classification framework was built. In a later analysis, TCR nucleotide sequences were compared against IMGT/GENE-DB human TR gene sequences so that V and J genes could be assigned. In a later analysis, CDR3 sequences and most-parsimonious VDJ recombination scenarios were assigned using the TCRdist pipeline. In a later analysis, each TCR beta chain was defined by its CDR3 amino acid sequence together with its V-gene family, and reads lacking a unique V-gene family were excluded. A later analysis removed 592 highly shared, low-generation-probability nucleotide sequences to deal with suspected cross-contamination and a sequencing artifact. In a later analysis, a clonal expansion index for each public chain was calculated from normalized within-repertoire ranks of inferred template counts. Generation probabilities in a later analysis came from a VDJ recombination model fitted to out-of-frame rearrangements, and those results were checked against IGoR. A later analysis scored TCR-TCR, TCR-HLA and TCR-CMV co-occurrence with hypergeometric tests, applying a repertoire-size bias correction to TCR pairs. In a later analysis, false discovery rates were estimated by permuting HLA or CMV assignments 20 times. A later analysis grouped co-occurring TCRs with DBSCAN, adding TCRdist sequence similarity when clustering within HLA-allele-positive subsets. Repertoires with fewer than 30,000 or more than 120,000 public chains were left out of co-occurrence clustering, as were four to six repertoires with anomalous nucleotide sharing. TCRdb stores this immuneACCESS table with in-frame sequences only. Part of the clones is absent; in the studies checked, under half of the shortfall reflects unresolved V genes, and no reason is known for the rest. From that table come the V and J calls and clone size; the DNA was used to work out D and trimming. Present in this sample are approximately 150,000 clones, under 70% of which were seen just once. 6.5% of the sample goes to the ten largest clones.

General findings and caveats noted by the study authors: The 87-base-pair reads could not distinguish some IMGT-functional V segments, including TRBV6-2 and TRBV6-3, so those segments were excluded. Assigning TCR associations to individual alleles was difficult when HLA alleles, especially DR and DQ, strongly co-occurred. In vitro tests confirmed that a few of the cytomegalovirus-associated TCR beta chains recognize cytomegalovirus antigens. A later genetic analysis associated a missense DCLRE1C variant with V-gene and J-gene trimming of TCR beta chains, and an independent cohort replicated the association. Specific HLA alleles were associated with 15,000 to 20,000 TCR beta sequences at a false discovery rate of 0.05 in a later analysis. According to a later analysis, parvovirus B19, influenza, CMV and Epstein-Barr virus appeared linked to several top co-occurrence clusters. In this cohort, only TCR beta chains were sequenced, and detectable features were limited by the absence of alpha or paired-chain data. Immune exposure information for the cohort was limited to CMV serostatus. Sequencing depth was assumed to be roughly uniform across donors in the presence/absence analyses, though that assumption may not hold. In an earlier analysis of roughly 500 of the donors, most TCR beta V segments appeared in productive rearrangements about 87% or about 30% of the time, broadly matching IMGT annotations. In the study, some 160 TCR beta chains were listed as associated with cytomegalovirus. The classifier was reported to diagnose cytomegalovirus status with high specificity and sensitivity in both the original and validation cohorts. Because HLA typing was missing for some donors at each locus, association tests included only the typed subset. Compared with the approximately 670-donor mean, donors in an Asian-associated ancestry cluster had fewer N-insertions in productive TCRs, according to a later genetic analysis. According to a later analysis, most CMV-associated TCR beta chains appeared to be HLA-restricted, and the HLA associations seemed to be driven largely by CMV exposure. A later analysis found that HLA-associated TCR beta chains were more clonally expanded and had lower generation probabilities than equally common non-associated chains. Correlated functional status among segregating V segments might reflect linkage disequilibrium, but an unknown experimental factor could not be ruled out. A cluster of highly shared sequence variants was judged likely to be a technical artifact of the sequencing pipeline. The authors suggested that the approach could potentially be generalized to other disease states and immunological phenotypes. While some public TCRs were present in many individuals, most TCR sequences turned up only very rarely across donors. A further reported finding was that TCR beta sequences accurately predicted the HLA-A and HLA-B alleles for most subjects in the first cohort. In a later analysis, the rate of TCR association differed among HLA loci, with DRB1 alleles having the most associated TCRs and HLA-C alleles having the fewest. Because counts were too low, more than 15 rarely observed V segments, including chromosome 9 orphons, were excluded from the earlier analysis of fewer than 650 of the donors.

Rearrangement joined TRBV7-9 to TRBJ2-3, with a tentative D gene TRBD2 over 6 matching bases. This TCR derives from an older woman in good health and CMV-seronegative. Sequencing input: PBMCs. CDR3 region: CASSVLASDTQYF. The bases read TGTGCCAGCAGCGTACTAGCAAGCGATACGCAGTATTTT.